A single sample gave rise to the 23 T cell receptor beta chains below, sequenced in a study of OX40 agonist ivuxolimab in advanced cancers. Clones were sequenced by immunoSEQ multiplex PCR, and TCRdb holds only the in-frame ones, with some missing. The sample contains about 98,000 clones, 85% to 95% of which appear only once. This sample comprised CD4+ or CD8+ T cells sorted from blood, obtained in a trial of the OX40 agonist ivuxolimab. The receptor set was obtained from an adult with an advanced solid tumor such as melanoma, head and neck, liver or kidney cancer.

This clone was seen more than once but under ten times. The gene calls are TRBV5-6 and TRBJ1-3, with D uncertain. V lost 0 bases to trimming and J lost 0 bases, with 13 bases between them. Germline loops: CDR1 SGHDT, CDR2 YYEEEE. The length of the CDR3 is 17 residues. The CDR3 DNA follows: TGTGCCAGCAGCTTGGGGCTTCTGGGCGGCTCTGGAAACACCATATATTTT. Its protein product is CASSLGLLGGSGNTIYF.

The chain uses TRBV28 and TRBJ1-3, with D unresolved. Germline loops: CDR1 MDHEN, CDR2 SYDVKM. The CDR3 has 12 amino acids. Trimming removed 2 bases from V and 11 bases from J, with 10 bases in between. The DNA for the CDR3 is TGTGCCAGCAGTTTAGGGGTGGAGGCCATATATTTT. It is translated as CASSLGVEAIYF.

This chain links TRBV6-6 with TRBJ2-4; 8 bases are shared with TRBD1. Germline CDR1 MNHNY, CDR2 SVGAGI (reference sequence). The CDR3 spans 16 residues. With 4 bases clipped from V and 4 bases from J, the junction kept 9 bases outside the gene matches. The CDR3 DNA reads as TGTGCCAGCAGTTTCGCAATAGGACAGGGTAAAAACATTCAGTACTTC. As protein: CASSFAIGQGKNIQYF.

The V call is TRBV29-1, the J call TRBJ1-5; D is undetermined. The CDR3 length is 12 residues. The ends were cut back, 7 bases at V and 0 bases at J, with 7 bases in the middle. Germline V gene data show CDR1 as SQVTM and CDR2 as ANQGSEA. The CDR3, as DNA: TGCAGCGCTAAGTATAGCAATCAGCCCCAGCATTTT. This codes for CSAKYSNQPQHF.

This clone was seen a few times. The CDR3 DNA reads TGTGCCTGGAGTGTCGGGGGGCTCGGCAATCAGCCCCAGCATTTT. Protein sequence: CAWSVGGLGNQPQHF. The genes are TRBV30 and TRBJ1-5, with D possibly matching TRBD1 (6 bases). Germline CDR1 and CDR2: GTSNPN and SVGIG (reference sequence). CDR3 length equals 15 residues. Trimming stripped 0 bases from V and 2 bases from J, with 11 bases between.

The chain couples TRBV7-9 to TRBJ1-4; D is undetermined. Germline values: CDR1 SEHNR, CDR2 FQNEAQ (reference sequence). V shed 5 bases and J shed 4 bases, with 8 bases lying between them. CDR3 length: 13 residues. The CDR3 coding sequence is TGTGCCAGCAGCCCGGCGGGTAATGAAAAACTGTTTTTT. Its protein is CASSPAGNEKLFF.

The rearrangement links TRBV19 to TRBJ1-2, with 9 bases that match TRBD1. The CDR3 runs 15 residues. The J segment lost 6 bases and the V segment lost 5 bases, leaving 10 bases of the junction unmatched. Germline CDR1 and CDR2: LNHDA and SQIVND (reference sequence). In nucleotides, the CDR3 is TGTGCCAGTAGTGATCCCGGGACAGGGACTCATGGCTACACCTTC. It encodes CASSDPGTGTHGYTF.

The chain recombines TRBV30 with TRBJ1-6; D is uncertain. V was cut by 4 bases and J by 15 bases, with 19 bases left in between. There are 13 residues in the CDR3. CDR1 is GTSNPN, CDR2 SVGIG, per germline (reference sequence). The CDR3 DNA reads TGTGCCTGGAAGCACTCGGAACTATGGCTCCTCCACTTT. Its translation: CAWKHSELWLLHF.

The chain is built from TRBV6-5 and TRBJ2-2; 8 nucleotides line up with TRBD1. The CDR3 is made up of 14 amino acids. The germline CDR1 and CDR2 sequences are MNHEY and SVGAGI. V gave up 7 bases and J gave up 5 bases; unmatched junction bases: 6. Here the CDR3 DNA reads TGTGCCAGCAACGGACAGGGTGGAACCGGGGAGCTGTTTTTT. It encodes CASNGQGGTGELFF.

The CDR3 sequence: CASSLDGGYQETQYF. As DNA, the CDR3 is TGTGCCAGCAGCTTAGATGGGGGGTACCAAGAGACCCAGTACTTC. The rearrangement uses TRBV11-3 and TRBJ2-5; a weak D match, TRBD2 (6 bases). The CDR3 sequence is 15 residues long. V lost 0 bases and J 0 bases, leaving 8 bases between the germline ends. Germline V gives CDR1 SGHNT, CDR2 YENEEA.

The CDR3 loop reads CASSLQETQYF. The CDR3 bases are TGTGCCAGCTCACTCCAAGAGACCCAGTACTTC. This chain links TRBV18 with TRBJ2-5, with D uncertain. The CDR3 runs to 11 residues. Trimming stripped 4 bases from V and 1 base from J, with 1 base between. Germline CDR1 is KGHSH and CDR2 is LQKENI.

The V call is TRBV30, the J call TRBJ2-3; D assignment may be TRBD1 or TRBD2 (6 bases each). The CDR3 sequence is 15 residues long. Trimming took off 1 base at V and 4 bases at J, with 15 bases between the two ends. Looked up from germline, CDR1 is GTSNPN and CDR2 is SVGIG (reference sequence). CDR3 in amino acids: CAWSALRRGSDTQYF. In DNA form, the CDR3 reads TGTGCCTGGAGTGCGCTTCGGAGGGGGTCAGATACGCAGTATTTT.

The chain combines TRBV18 with TRBJ1-2; 7 nucleotides line up with TRBD1. This CDR3 spans 16 amino acids. V dropped 2 bases and J dropped 0; count of bases not matched to a gene: 6. Germline CDR1 and CDR2: KGHSH and LQKENI. The CDR3 loop is CASSPKTGTTNYGYTF. The CDR3 DNA reads TGTGCCAGCTCACCAAAGACAGGGACCACTAACTATGGCTACACCTTC.

This clone was recorded once. V usage is TRBV27 and J usage is TRBJ1-2, with TRBD1 identical over 8 bases. CDR3 length equals 13 residues. The J segment lost 5 bases and the V segment lost 5 bases, leaving 4 bases of the junction unmatched. Germline-derived CDR1 and CDR2 are MNHEY and SMNVEV (reference sequence). CDR3 residues: CASSPTGGYGYTF. In nucleotides, the CDR3 is TGTGCCAGCAGTCCCACAGGGGGTTATGGCTACACCTTC.

This sequence joins TRBV9 and TRBJ2-3; D remains unclear. CDR1 SGDLS and CDR2 YYNGEE come from the germline V gene. V lost 1 base and J lost 2, with 2 bases in between. CDR3 length equals 12 residues. The CDR3 loop reads CASSVFTDTQYF. The DNA of the CDR3 is TGTGCCAGCAGCGTATTCACAGATACGCAGTATTTT. Supplemented by reference TRBV9 and TRBJ2-3, the full variable domain reads DSGVTQTPKHLITATGQRVTLRCSPRSGDLSVYWYQQSLDQGLQFLIQYYNGEERAKGNILERFSAQQFPDLHSELNLSSLELGDSALYFCASSVFTDTQYFGPGTRLTVL.

J is TRBJ2-6 and V is TRBV7-2, with D tentatively TRBD2 (6 bases). Germline CDR1 reads SGHTA; CDR2 reads FQGNSA. V gave up 2 bases and J gave up 0 bases, with 14 bases separating them. The CDR3 contains 18 residues. The CDR3 nucleotides are TGTGCCAGCAGCTTAATCGGGACTTACGGCTCTGGGGCCAACGTCCTGACTTTC. This encodes CASSLIGTYGSGANVLTF. Full variable domain (rest looked up from reference TRBV7-2 and TRBJ2-6): GAGVSQSPSNKVTEKGKDVELRCDPISGHTALYWYRQSLGQGLEFLIYFQGNSAPDKSGLPSDRFSAERTGGSVSTLTIQRTQQEDSAVYLCASSLIGTYGSGANVLTFGAGSRLTVL.

The J gene is TRBJ1-1, the V gene TRBV5-1; TRBD1 aligns across 8 bases. The CDR3 runs to 13 residues. Germline loops: CDR1 SGHRS, CDR2 YFSETQ. The trim removed 4 bases at V and 12 bases at J, leaving 11 bases unmatched. The CDR3: CASSTDRVGKTFF. The CDR3 region has the DNA TGCGCCAGCAGCACGGACAGGGTCGGCAAAACTTTCTTT.

V gene TRBV30 combines with J gene TRBJ1-5; TRBD1 matches 7 bases. The V gene's germline CDR1 is GTSNPN and CDR2 SVGIG (reference sequence). The V and J ends lost 3 bases and 3 bases, in that order; junction bases with no gene match: 2. CDR3 length equals 13 residues. The CDR3, as DNA: TGTGCCTGGAGGGGACAGAACAATCAGCCCCAGCATTTT. Protein sequence: CAWRGQNNQPQHF.

The gene calls are TRBV16 and TRBJ1-1; D is perhaps TRBD1 (5 bases). Per the germline V gene, CDR1 is KGHSY and CDR2 is FQNENV. V lost 1 base and J lost 2, with 11 bases in between. The CDR3 length is 15 residues. DNA of the CDR3: TGTGCCAGCAGCCAATTGGGGGGAGGAAACACTGAAGCTTTCTTT. This sequence encodes CASSQLGGGNTEAFF. Full variable domain (outside the CDR3, taken from reference TRBV16 and TRBJ1-1): GEEVAQTPKHLVRGEGQKAKLYCAPIKGHSYVFWYQQVLKNEFKFLISFQNENVFDETGMPKERFSAKCLPNSPCSLEIQATKLEDSAVYFCASSQLGGGNTEAFFGQGTRLTVV.

V usage is TRBV7-3 and J usage is TRBJ1-1; D may be TRBD1 (6 bases). The CDR3 covers 13 residues. Trimming removed 4 bases from V and 11 bases from J, with 17 bases in between. Per germline, CDR1 SGHTA and CDR2 FQGTGA. CDR3 sequence reads: CASSSWGQGSAFF. The CDR3 bases are TGTGCCAGCAGCTCCTGGGGGCAGGGGAGTGCTTTCTTT.

The CDR3 sequence: CASSQGLNTEAFF. DNA of the CDR3: TGTGCCAGCAGTCAGGGCCTCAACACTGAAGCTTTCTTT. The V and J genes are TRBV6-6 and TRBJ1-1; possible D gene TRBD1, 5 bases. Trimming shortened V by 5 bases and J by 2 bases, and 9 bases separated the two germline ends. In germline, CDR1 is MNHNY, CDR2 SVGAGI (reference sequence). The CDR3 loop spans 13 amino acids.

This clone has only a few counts. V is TRBV2 and J is TRBJ1-1; TRBD1 is a possible D gene (5 bases). The CDR3 totals 13 residues. Germline-derived CDR1 and CDR2 are SNHLY and FYNNEI. V shed 5 bases and J shed 4 bases, with 11 bases lying between them. The CDR3 bases are TGTGCCAGCAGTTTCTCTGGGGGCACTGAAGCTTTCTTT. Its protein is CASSFSGGTEAFF. The full variable domain, completed using reference TRBV2 and TRBJ1-1, is EPEVTQTPSHQVTQMGQEVILRCVPISNHLYFYWYRQILGQKVEFLVSFYNNEISEKSEIFDDQFSVERPDGSNFTLKIRSTKLEDSAMYFCASSFSGGTEAFFGQGTRLTVV.

V gene TRBV15 combines with J gene TRBJ2-1, with 12 bases that match TRBD2. The CDR3 loop spans 16 amino acids. V lost 9 bases to trimming and J lost 0 bases; unmatched junction nucleotides: 6. From germline, CDR1 is LNHNV and CDR2 YYDKDF (reference sequence). The CDR3 DNA is TGTGCCACGGGACTAGCGGGTAGGGGCTCCTACAATGAGCAGTTCTTC. Residues: CATGLAGRGSYNEQFF.